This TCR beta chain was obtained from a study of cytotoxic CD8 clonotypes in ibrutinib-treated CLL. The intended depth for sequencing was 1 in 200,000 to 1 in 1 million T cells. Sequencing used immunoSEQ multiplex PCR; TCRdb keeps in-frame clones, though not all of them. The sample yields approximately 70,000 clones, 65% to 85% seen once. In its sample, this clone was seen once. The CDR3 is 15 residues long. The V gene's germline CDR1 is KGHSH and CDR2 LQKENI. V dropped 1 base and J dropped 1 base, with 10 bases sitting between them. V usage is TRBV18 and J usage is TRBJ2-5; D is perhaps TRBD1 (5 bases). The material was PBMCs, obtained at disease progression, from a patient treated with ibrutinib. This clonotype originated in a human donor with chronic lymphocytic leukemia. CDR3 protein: CASSPQEQVQETQYF. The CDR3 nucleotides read TGTGCCAGCTCACCACAAGAACAGGTCCAAGAGACCCAGTACTTC.